The T cell receptor beta chain under discussion was sequenced for a study of T cells in Graves' hyperthyroidism and ophthalmopathy. Findings and caveats of the study: Before onset, by a median of approximately 5.9 months, the model predicted ophthalmopathy. Blood also contained most expanded thyroid clonotypes above 0.001.

Uncontrolled infection, other autoimmune disease, pregnancy or lactation barred patients from enrollment. Cells are PBMCs isolated from more than 8.5 ml of fresh blood. This clonotype was seen a few times. The antigen is not known. Germline CDR1 reads SNHLY; CDR2 reads FYNNEI. This CDR3 is built from 12 residues. Trimming removed 11 bases from V and 5 bases from J, with 15 bases in between. Regions amplified from RNA transcripts were the TCR beta CDR3 regions. TCR CDR3 regions were first amplified by RT-PCR with HTBI primers. One entry per CDR3 protein results from TCRdb running MiXCR on the multiplex PCR reads. Of around 690,000 distinct CDR3 sequences in the sample, roughly 20% are singletons; the top ten hold about 35%.

The receptor was derived from a man aged 25-45 years with Graves' ophthalmopathy. The rearrangement joins TRBV2 to TRBJ2-5; D may match TRBD1 or TRBD2 (5 bases each). What was sequenced was blood. DNA for the CDR3: TGTGCCTCCGGGACCTTCATCGAGACCCAGTACTTC. This encodes CASGTFIETQYF.